This T cell receptor beta chain is from a study of shared clonotypes between healthy human individuals (TCRdb year 2020). A note on the overall study: Three men and a couple of women, aged 18 to 49 years, made up the cohort. Blood TCR repertoires of 5 or 6 healthy adults were deeply sequenced to estimate repertoire size and the extent of clonotype sharing between individuals. To increase sequencing depth and limit assay-specific biases, TCR repertoire library preparation and sequencing were carried out by different laboratories using diverse techniques. For each donor, CD4 naive and CD4 memory were each run on three plates, CD8 naive on two plates, and CD8 memory on one plate. Each donor's leukapheresis produced roughly between roughly 0.9 and 9 billion PBMCs. Summary of the overall study and its limitations: Pairwise subsampling led to the expectation that sequencing depth would affect the degree of clonotype sharing among donors. Roughly 5% of naive CD4, around 3.6% of naive CD8, about 2.1% of memory CD4, and 0.35% to 0.4% of memory CD8 clonotypes were shared across several donors. Clonotypes shared by all four sorted-subset donors showed higher generation probabilities than non-shared clonotypes. The small number of donors limited the genetic and exposure-history diversity represented. Estimated clonotype richness was generally larger for naive than for memory subsets. Rarefaction of sorted-subset datasets indicated incomplete sequencing despite the large sequencing depth. Only blood was sampled, and tissue TCR repertoires likely differ from those in blood.

The germline V gene yields SGHTS for CDR1 and YDEGEE for CDR2. The CDR3 sequence holds 16 residues, the cysteine and phenylalanine included. The only DNA kept is the CDR3, 48 bases in frame from the first base. TCR CDR3 regions were amplified from genomic DNA by multiplex PCR using the deep immunoSEQ assay. Genomic DNA extracted from each cell subset was distributed evenly over all wells of several immunoSEQ 96-well plates, and each plate served as one replicate. For sorted subsets, roughly 200 ng of genomic DNA, equivalent to around 31,000 T cell genomes, went into each replicate PCR. The purified libraries were quantified using a Qubit 3.0 fluorometer, sized with a Bioanalyzer 2100, and then quantified again using the KAPA Library Quantification kit. Every immunoSEQ 96-well plate was sequenced on a dedicated single-read 150-cycle Illumina NextSeq 550 flow cell. For the original study's pipeline: Because the immunoSEQ output held only junctional sequences and lacked quality scores, the filtering could not match the filtering applied to full-length reads. Sequences were annotated with PyIR, a Python wrapper for IgBLAST v1.9, and V/J genes and CDR3 were assigned using IMGT germline references. Reads with weak V/J assignments (E-value above 1e-6), missing CDR3, stop codons, out-of-frame junctions, or ambiguous translated residues were removed. V3J clonotypes were defined as sequences sharing an identical inferred V gene, J gene, and CDR3 amino acid sequence. Percentage overlap between repertoires was computed as shared unique clonotypes divided by the size of the smaller repertoire. Richness of each repertoire was evaluated using RTK rarefaction, the Chao1 estimator, and Recon v2.1 estimates of unobserved clonotypes. Generation probabilities for all TCRbeta clonotypes obtained by the gDNA method from a handful of donors were computed using OLGA. Drawn from immuneACCESS, this table holds only the in-frame rearrangements with V and J called that TCRdb kept. Clones are partly lost; checked studies trace under half to an unresolved V gene and leave the rest unexplained. Clone size and the V and J calls come from that table; the DNA yielded D and trimming. The sample records roughly 2.6 million clones, around nine tenths of which are singletons. The top ten clonotypes cover around 0.14% of the sample.

Donors were healthy HIV-negative adults with no recently reported acute infections or vaccinations. All donors were Caucasian adults living in Nashville, Tennessee, USA. CD4+ T cells were enriched by magnetic negative selection; naive cells were then positively selected on CD45RA, and the negative fraction formed the memory subset. Blood was collected by leukapheresis, and PBMCs were isolated by Ficoll-Histopaque density gradient centrifugation and then cryopreserved in liquid nitrogen vapor phase. Purity and quantity of every magnetically sorted T cell population were checked by analytical flow cytometry. Genomic DNA was isolated from each sorted fraction and quantified by UV absorbance on a Nanodrop 2000c. This clone was picked up one time. Its antigen remains undetermined. At one end, the junction sequence differs from germline, possibly due to a read error.

Recombination connected TRBV5-8 to TRBJ2-7; 7 bases in between match TRBD2. The TCR comes from a man between 18 and 29 years old in good health. Input material: naive CD4+ T cells sorted from blood. This specimen's cell subset or site label, per the study, means: CD45RA+ positively selected. The encoded CDR3 is CASTLGGTLSSYEQYF. In nucleotide form, the sequence is TGTGCCAGCACCTTGGGGGGGACTCTGAGCTCCTACGAGCAGTACTTC.